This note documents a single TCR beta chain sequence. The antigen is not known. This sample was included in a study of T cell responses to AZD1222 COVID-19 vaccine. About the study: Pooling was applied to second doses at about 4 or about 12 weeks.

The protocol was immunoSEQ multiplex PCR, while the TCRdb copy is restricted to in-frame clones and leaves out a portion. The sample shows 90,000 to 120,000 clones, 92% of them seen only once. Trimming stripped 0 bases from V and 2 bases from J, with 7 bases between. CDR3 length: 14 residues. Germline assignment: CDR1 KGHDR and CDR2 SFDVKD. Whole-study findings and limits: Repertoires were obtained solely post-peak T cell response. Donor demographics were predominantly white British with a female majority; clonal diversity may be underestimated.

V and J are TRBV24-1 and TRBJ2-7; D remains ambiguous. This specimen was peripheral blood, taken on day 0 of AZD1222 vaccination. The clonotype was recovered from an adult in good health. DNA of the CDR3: TGTGCCACCAGTGATTTGCGGGCCCCCTACGAGCAGTACTTC. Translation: CATSDLRAPYEQYF.